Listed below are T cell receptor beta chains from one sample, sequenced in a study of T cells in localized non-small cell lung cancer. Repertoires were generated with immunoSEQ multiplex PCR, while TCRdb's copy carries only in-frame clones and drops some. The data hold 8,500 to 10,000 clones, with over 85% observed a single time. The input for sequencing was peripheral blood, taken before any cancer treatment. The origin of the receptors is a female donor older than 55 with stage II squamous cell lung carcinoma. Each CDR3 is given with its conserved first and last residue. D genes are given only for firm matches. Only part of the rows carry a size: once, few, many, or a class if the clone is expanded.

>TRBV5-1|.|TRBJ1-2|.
TGCGCCAGCAGCCCCGGTGCGGGCCTCTATGGCTACACCTTC
CASSPGAGLYGYTF
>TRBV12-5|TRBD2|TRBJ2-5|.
TGTGCTAGTGGTTTCAGGACTCTACCCGGACTAGCGGGATCTACCCAAGAGACCCAGTACTTC
CASGFRTLPGLAGSTQETQYF
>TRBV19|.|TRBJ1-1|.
TGTGCCAGTAGTTTCAGGGGACTACTCGGCACTGAAGCTTTCTTT
CASSFRGLLGTEAFF
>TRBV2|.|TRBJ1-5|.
TGTGCCAGCAGTGTACCCTATAGCAATCAGCCCCAGCATTTT
CASSVPYSNQPQHF
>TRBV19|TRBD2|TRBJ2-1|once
TGTGCCAGTAGTAGTCTGATTAGCGGGGGGAATTACAATGAGCAGTTCTTC
CASSSLISGGNYNEQFF
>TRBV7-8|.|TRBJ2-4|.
TGTGCCAGCAGGCAAGCGGCAGGGGGGTCCGACATTCAGTACTTC
CASRQAAGGSDIQYF
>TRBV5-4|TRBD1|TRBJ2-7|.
TGTGCCAGCAGCTTGAGGGACAGGGTGTACGAGCAGTACTTC
CASSLRDRVYEQYF
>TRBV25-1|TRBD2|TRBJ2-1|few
TGTGCCAGCAGCCCAAAAGGGACTAGCGGGATCAATGAGCAGTTCTTC
CASSPKGTSGINEQFF
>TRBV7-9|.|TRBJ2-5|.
TGTGCCAGCAGCTTAGATTTTGAGACCCAGTACTTC
CASSLDFETQYF
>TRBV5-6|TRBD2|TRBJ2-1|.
TGTGCCAGCAGCGCCCTGACTAGCGGGAAACCCGACAATGAGCAGTTCTTC
CASSALTSGKPDNEQFF